This passage covers 30 T cell receptor beta chains from one sample sequenced in a study of T cells and copy number aberrations in small-cell lung cancer. The method was immunoSEQ multiplex PCR; TCRdb's version includes in-frame clones alone and lacks a portion of them. The sample contains some 520 clones, about 96% of which appear only once. The material sequenced was tumor tissue. The receptors originated from a man aged 50 or older with small cell lung cancer.

This clone was seen once. This chain connects TRBV28 to TRBJ2-7, with D uncertain. Trimming removed 5 bases at V and 2 bases at J, with 16 bases between. The CDR3 totals 15 residues. Germline CDR1 reads MDHEN; CDR2 reads SYDVKM. The CDR3 protein is CASSHRADPPYEQYF. In nucleotides, the CDR3 is TGTGCCAGCAGTCACCGAGCCGATCCCCCCTACGAGCAGTACTTC.

This clone showed up just once. The genes are TRBV11-2 and TRBJ2-2, with D hard to call. V dropped 5 bases and J dropped 4 bases, with 11 bases sitting between them. Germline lookup yields CDR1 SGHAT and CDR2 FQNNGV. The CDR3 contains 14 residues. The CDR3 region is CASSPSEGTGELFF. The CDR3 DNA is TGTGCCAGCAGCCCGAGCGAAGGCACCGGGGAGCTGTTTTTT.

The chain has TRBV28 and TRBJ2-5, with a possible D match to TRBD2 (5 bases). Germline CDR1 is MDHEN and CDR2 is SYDVKM. Trimming left V 5 bases short and J 5 bases short, with 12 bases between. The CDR3 has 13 amino acids. CDR3 coding DNA: TGTGCCAGCAGTGGTCCGGGGTACGAGACCCAGTACTTC. Its protein product is CASSGPGYETQYF.

This clone was seen only once. This chain connects TRBV21-1 to TRBJ1-3. TRBV21-1 is designated a pseudogene. There are 14 residues in the CDR3. The CDR3 reads CASSRGRSGNTIYF. DNA for the CDR3: TGTGCCAGCAGCCGAGGACGCTCTGGAAACACCATATATTTT.

The chain recombines TRBV6-5 with TRBJ2-7; TRBD1 aligns across 11 bases. Germline loops: CDR1 MNHEY, CDR2 SVGAGI. Losses at the gene ends were 6 bases for V and 7 bases for J; bases not matched to a gene: 2. The CDR3 has 12 amino acids. CDR3 bases: TGTGCCAGCAGCGGACAGGGGGCAGAGCAGTACTTC. Encoded protein: CASSGQGAEQYF.

The chain carries TRBV10-1 and TRBJ2-1, with 12 bases identical to TRBD2. The CDR3 is 16 residues long. V dropped 4 bases and J dropped 4; count of bases not matched to a gene: 5. Germline V gives CDR1 WNHNN, CDR2 SYGVQD (reference sequence). The CDR3 DNA sequence: TGCGCCAGCAGTGGGGGACTAGCGGGTATTTACAATGAGCAGTTCTTC. Protein sequence: CASSGGLAGIYNEQFF.

Regarding this clone: An end of the junction does not agree with germline; a read error may underlie this. The V call is TRBV29-1, the J call TRBJ2-3; 7 bases agree with TRBD1. The CDR3 has 15 residues. CDR1 and CDR2 from the germline V gene are SQVTM and ANQGSEA. The CDR3 here is CSTVPGTEGTNTQYF. CDR3 in DNA: TGCAGCACCGTTCCCGGGACAGAAGGCACAAATACGCAGTATTTT.

In this sample, this clone turned up once. V and J are TRBV5-1 and TRBJ2-7; TRBD2 might be the D (6 bases). The CDR3 is 14 amino acids. CDR1 SGHRS and CDR2 YFSETQ come from the germline V gene. V was shortened by 0 bases and J by 1 base, with 8 bases between the two germline ends. For the CDR3, the DNA is TGCGCCAGCAGCTTGGAGGGAGGTTCCTACGAGCAGTACTTC. Protein: CASSLEGGSYEQYF.

V usage is TRBV10-1 and J usage is TRBJ2-7, with D possibly TRBD2 on 5 matching bases. The V gene's germline CDR1 is WNHNN and CDR2 SYGVQD (reference sequence). CDR3 size: 13 residues. Trimming left V 4 bases short and J 2 bases short, with 9 bases between. The CDR3 is CASSVTGAYEQYF. For the CDR3, the DNA is TGCGCCAGCAGTGTGACCGGGGCCTACGAGCAGTACTTC.

This clone appeared a few times. The chain recombines TRBV11-2 with TRBJ2-3; D remains ambiguous. Germline CDR1 SGHAT, CDR2 FQNNGV. V shed 3 bases and J shed 2 bases, with 9 bases lying between them. The CDR3 totals 14 residues. CDR3 residues: CASSFLPPTDTQYF. For the CDR3, the DNA is TGTGCCAGCAGCTTCCTGCCTCCCACAGATACGCAGTATTTT. Full variable domain (rest looked up from reference TRBV11-2 and TRBJ2-3): EAGVAQSPRYKIIEKRQSVAFWCNPISGHATLYWYQQILGQGPKLLIQFQNNGVVDDSQLPKDRFSAERLKGVDSTLKIQPAKLEDSAVYLCASSFLPPTDTQYFGPGTRLTVL.

The chain joins TRBV9 to TRBJ1-5; a possible D gene is TRBD1 (6 bases). CDR1 and CDR2 from the germline V gene are SGDLS and YYNGEE. The length of the CDR3 is 14 residues. The V and J ends lost 3 bases and 5 bases respectively, with 12 bases between them. CDR3 sequence reads: CASSADSKYQPQHF. As DNA, the CDR3 is TGTGCCAGCAGCGCGGACAGTAAATATCAGCCCCAGCATTTT.

The chain is built from TRBV6-5 and TRBJ2-5, with 9 bases that match TRBD2. CDR1 is MNHEY, CDR2 SVGAGI, per germline. V lost 2 bases, J lost 5 bases, and 3 bases stayed unmatched. This CDR3 is built from 14 residues. In DNA form, the CDR3 reads TGTGCCAGCAGTTACAAGGCGGGAGGGGAGACCCAGTACTTC. This codes for CASSYKAGGETQYF.

The rearrangement links TRBV5-1 to TRBJ2-1; TRBD2 matches at 10 bases. Germline CDR1 SGHRS, CDR2 YFSETQ. The CDR3 length is 17 residues. J lost 7 bases, V lost 5 bases, and 15 bases had no gene match. CDR3 DNA: TGCGCCAGCAGGTTTCCCATAGCGGGAGGCTTAATGAATGAGCAGTTCTTC. Translated, it gives CASRFPIAGGLMNEQFF.

Turning to this clone: At one end, the junction sequence differs from germline, possibly due to a read error. The rearrangement links TRBV5-1 to TRBJ2-6; TRBD2 agrees at 9 bases. This CDR3 is 16 amino acids long. Germline V lookup: CDR1 SGHRS, CDR2 YFSETQ. CDR3 amino acids: CASSPAGGAGANVLTF. The CDR3 nucleotides read TGCGCCAGCAGCCCGGCGGGGGGGGCTGGGGCCAACGTTCTGACTTTC. The full variable domain, rest sourced from reference TRBV5-1 and TRBJ2-6, is KAGVTQTPRYLIKTRGQQVTLSCSPISGHRSVSWYQQTPGQGLQFLFEYFSETQRNKGNFPGRFSGRQFSNSRSEMNVSTLELGDSALYLCASSPAGGAGANVLTFGAGSRLTVL.

The chain carries TRBV5-4 and TRBJ2-2, with D possibly TRBD1 on 5 matching bases. This CDR3 spans 15 amino acids. Germline assignment: CDR1 SGHNT and CDR2 YYREEE (reference sequence). The V end was cut by 0 bases, the J end by 4 bases, with 10 bases between. The CDR3 sequence: CASSLVGVGTGELFF. DNA of the CDR3: TGTGCCAGCAGCTTGGTAGGGGTCGGCACCGGGGAGCTGTTTTTT.

This chain links TRBV27 with TRBJ1-2; weak D call: TRBD1 (6 bases). The CDR3 is 15 residues long. V was trimmed by 6 bases and J by 8 bases, leaving 22 bases between them. The germline V gene encodes CDR1 MNHEY and CDR2 SMNVEV (reference sequence). The CDR3, as DNA: TGTGCCAGCAGCCTTCTACAGGGTTACACGAGGGGCTACACCTTC. Amino acids: CASSLLQGYTRGYTF.

This chain links TRBV9 with TRBJ2-3; D perhaps matches TRBD1 (6 bases). Trimming took off 4 bases at V and 0 bases at J, with 9 bases between the two ends. The CDR3 runs 14 residues. Germline V gene lookup returns CDR1 SGDLS and CDR2 YYNGEE. In nucleotides, the CDR3 is TGTGCCAGCAGCTTCCAGGGGAGCACAGATACGCAGTATTTT. It specifies CASSFQGSTDTQYF. Together with reference TRBV9 and TRBJ2-3, the CDR3 gives the full variable domain: DSGVTQTPKHLITATGQRVTLRCSPRSGDLSVYWYQQSLDQGLQFLIQYYNGEERAKGNILERFSAQQFPDLHSELNLSSLELGDSALYFCASSFQGSTDTQYFGPGTRLTVL.

The DNA of the CDR3 is TGTGCCAGCTCCCAAGGGACAGGGGGCGCAACCGGGGAGCTGTTTTTT. Encoded protein: CASSQGTGGATGELFF. The J gene is TRBJ2-2, the V gene TRBV18; 12 nucleotides line up with TRBD1. The J segment lost 5 bases and the V segment lost 6 bases, leaving 7 bases of the junction unmatched. This CDR3 contains 16 residues. Germline assignment: CDR1 KGHSH and CDR2 LQKENI.

This chain joins TRBV5-1 and TRBJ2-7; TRBD1 is a possible D gene (6 bases). Germline-derived CDR1 and CDR2 are SGHRS and YFSETQ. The V end lost 9 bases, the J end lost 2 bases, and 15 bases lay between the germline ends. CDR3 size: 13 residues. CDR3 DNA sequence: TGCGCCACCAAGTACGAGGGGGCCTACGAGCAGTACTTC. Translating it yields CATKYEGAYEQYF.

The chain employs TRBV30 and TRBJ2-5; 7 positions match TRBD2. V lost 8 bases, J lost 5 bases, and 5 bases stayed unmatched. Germline V gene lookup returns CDR1 GTSNPN and CDR2 SVGIG (reference sequence). This CDR3 contains 11 residues. The CDR3 reads CAAGEGETQYF. DNA for the CDR3: TGTGCCGCGGGGGAGGGGGAGACCCAGTACTTC.

V gene TRBV30 combines with J gene TRBJ2-7; TRBD1 might be the D (5 bases). CDR1 is GTSNPN and CDR2 is SVGIG in the germline V gene (reference sequence). V shed 4 bases and J shed 2 bases, with 18 bases lying between them. The CDR3 is 15 amino acids. CDR3 DNA: TGTGCCTGGAACCGACGCGACAGACGCACCTACGAGCAGTACTTC. Residues: CAWNRRDRRTYEQYF.

The chain has TRBV7-8 and TRBJ2-1; 10 nucleotides line up with TRBD1. The CDR3 consists of 15 residues. J lost 6 bases, V lost 5 bases, and 7 bases had no gene match. Germline V gene lookup returns CDR1 SGHVS and CDR2 FQNEAQ. CDR3 nucleotide sequence: TGTGCCAGCAGCGCGGGACAGGGGTGGAGCAATGAGCAGTTCTTC. This encodes CASSAGQGWSNEQFF.

Points on this clone: Other DNA sequences of this sample code for an identical CDR3. The rearrangement uses TRBV7-9 and TRBJ2-5; D is uncertain. Germline V gives CDR1 SEHNR, CDR2 FQNEAQ (reference sequence). CDR3 length equals 12 residues. V lost 3 bases, J lost 6 bases, and 8 bases lay in between. Here the CDR3 DNA reads TGTGCCAGCAGCTTCGCCGCCCAGACCCAGTACTTC. Residues: CASSFAAQTQYF.

DNA of the CDR3: TGCAGCGTTGAAACCGGGACAGGGACTGAAGCTTTCTTT. It encodes CSVETGTGTEAFF. The rearrangement links TRBV29-1 to TRBJ1-1, with TRBD1 identical over 9 bases. The CDR3 loop spans 13 amino acids. The junction had 3 bases not matched to a gene; V was cut back by 2 bases and J by 5 bases. Germline CDR1 SQVTM, CDR2 ANQGSEA.

The CDR3 nucleotides are TGCGCCAGCCGAAGAGGAAACGCGAACACCGGGGAGCTGTTTTTT. Protein sequence: CASRRGNANTGELFF. The chain uses TRBV4-1 and TRBJ2-2; D unclear. The germline gives CDR1 MGHRA, CDR2 YSYEKL. Trimming left V 8 bases short and J 0 bases short, with 13 bases between. This CDR3 has 15 amino acids.

The table lists this clone with a count of one. The V and J genes are TRBV4-1 and TRBJ2-3; D is perhaps TRBD2 (5 bases). The CDR3 is 15 amino acids. Germline V gene sequence: CDR1 MGHRA, CDR2 YSYEKL. V lost 4 bases and J lost 7, with 18 bases in between. The CDR3 here is CASSPSGRRKNTQYF. CDR3 coding DNA: TGCGCCAGCAGCCCCAGTGGCAGGAGGAAAAATACGCAGTATTTT.

The chain recombines TRBV6-9 with TRBJ2-7; unclear D gene. V dropped 7 bases and J dropped 2 bases, with 15 bases sitting between them. From germline, CDR1 is MNHGY and CDR2 SVAAGI. CDR3 length: 14 amino acids. The CDR3 is CASTIGWLAYEQYF. The CDR3 nucleotides read TGTGCCAGCACCATCGGGTGGCTGGCCTACGAGCAGTACTTC.

The chain recombines TRBV29-1 with TRBJ2-1; 7 nucleotides match TRBD2. The V and J ends lost 5 bases and 6 bases, in that order; junction bases with no gene match: 10. CDR3 length: 14 amino acids. Germline CDR1 SQVTM, CDR2 ANQGSEA. The CDR3 loop is CSVTVDPGGNEQFF. The CDR3 DNA sequence: TGCAGCGTTACAGTGGACCCGGGGGGCAATGAGCAGTTCTTC.

This chain joins TRBV27 and TRBJ2-7, with D possibly called TRBD1 or TRBD2 (5 bases each). V lost 2 bases, J lost 8 bases, and 13 bases lay in between. There are 13 residues in the CDR3. The germline gives CDR1 MNHEY, CDR2 SMNVEV (reference sequence). The CDR3 region has the DNA TGTGCCAGCAGTTTACGAGGGCAGGGCAAGCAGTACTTC. Protein sequence: CASSLRGQGKQYF.

The rearrangement joins TRBV30 to TRBJ1-1; no reliable D call. Germline V CDR1 and CDR2: GTSNPN, SVGIG (reference sequence). The CDR3 is 14 amino acids. V gave up 2 bases and J gave up 6 bases, with 16 bases separating them. The chain's CDR3 is CAWSLRLLSAEAFF. The CDR3, as DNA: TGTGCCTGGAGTCTAAGGCTTTTAAGCGCTGAAGCTTTCTTT.